This T cell receptor (beta chain) was recorded in a study of control samples from healthy donors and cancer patients. Germline lookup yields CDR1 SEHNR and CDR2 FQNEAQ (reference sequence). Trimming removed 0 bases at V and 4 bases at J, with 9 bases between. The CDR3 loop spans 14 amino acids. Sequenced by immunoSEQ multiplex PCR; TCRdb stores in-frame clones only, minus some. Among some 130,000 clones listed, roughly 90% were seen once. Material: blood. The gene calls are TRBV7-9 and TRBJ1-1; D is ambiguous. This sequence originates from a man aged 25-40 years in good health. As DNA, the CDR3 is TGTGCCAGCAGCTTAGCAGGTACGCCCACTGAAGCTTTCTTT. Its protein is CASSLAGTPTEAFF.